These 17 T cell receptor beta chains were all obtained from the same sample, sequenced in a study of CD8+CD57+ T cells in acquired aplastic anemia listed by TCRdb under 2018. The run used an Illumina HiSeq 2000. Genomic DNA was used as template for profiling of TCR beta VDJ combinations and CDR3 sequences. TCRdb's own reprocessing of the public reads used fastp at Q25 and MiXCR and kept productive beta chains. Every distinct CDR3 protein forms one entry, paired with its most common genes and DNA. The sample table contains about 260,000 distinct CDR3 sequences; only one count was recorded for 82% of them. The ten largest clones take up around 40% of the sample. Patients chosen for sequencing had shown expansion of CD8+CD57+ cells by flow cytometry. The sample taken for sequencing was sorted CD4+, CD8+, or CD8+CD57+ T cells (not recorded which) from PBMCs. Receptor source: a human donor with aplastic anemia.

In the case of this clonotype: The junction and the germline gene differ at one end; a read error may be behind it. The V gene is TRBV2, the J gene TRBJ2-1; possibly TRBD1 for D (7 bases). CDR1 is SNHLY, CDR2 FYNNEI, per germline. This CDR3 spans 16 amino acids. CDR3 DNA sequence: TGTGCCAGCAGCCAGGGGGGCGCAGATAGTCAGGATGAGCAGCTCTTC. This gives the protein CASSQGGADSQDEQLF.

The chain links TRBV5-4 to TRBJ2-7; D assignment may be TRBD1 or TRBD2 (6 bases each). This CDR3 has 15 residues. Germline loops: CDR1 SGHNT, CDR2 YYREEE (reference sequence). The V gene lost 2 bases and the J gene lost 7 bases, with 19 bases spanning the gap. CDR3 in amino acids: CASSFTNGGGNEQYF. CDR3 coding DNA: TGTGCCAGCAGCTTTACTAACGGAGGGGGAAATGAGCAGTACTTC. Together with reference TRBV5-4 and TRBJ2-7, the CDR3 gives the full variable domain: ETGVTQSPTHLIKTRGQQVTLRCSSQSGHNTVSWYQQALGQGPQFIFQYYREEENGRGNFPPRFSGLQFPNYSSELNVNALELDDSALYLCASSFTNGGGNEQYFGPGTRLTVT.

The J gene is TRBJ1-1, the V gene TRBV7-9; no clear D. Germline lookup yields CDR1 SEHNR and CDR2 FQNEAQ (reference sequence). The CDR3 runs to 15 residues. Trimming took off 1 base at V and 12 bases at J, with 21 bases between the two ends. CDR3 sequence (DNA): TGTGCCAGCAGCTTAGTCGAGACCCAGTACATCGGGCCTTTCTTT. It is translated as CASSLVETQYIGPFF.

Details on this clonotype: Because it lacks the conserved phenylalanine or tryptophan at the end, this CDR3 is likely a read error. It is unclear where the CDR3 begins or ends on the DNA, so no DNA is shown, and the CDR3 is as TCRdb lists it. The chain employs TRBV7-3 and TRBJ2-4. The CDR3 is 12 amino acids long, termini counted. The germline V gene has CDR1 SGHTA and CDR2 FQGTGA. CDR3 protein: CASSGDPDIPYL.

CDR3 in DNA: TGTGCCAGCAGCGTGGGGCTCAGTTCACCCCTCCACTTT. Translation: CASSVGLSSPLHF. The chain combines TRBV12-3 or TRBV12-4 with TRBJ1-6, with D perhaps TRBD1 (5 bases). Trimming cost V 6 bases and J 9 bases, with 12 bases left between them. The CDR3 is made up of 13 amino acids.

The V gene is TRBV7-9, the J gene TRBJ2-3; perhaps TRBD1 as D (6 bases). This CDR3 has 14 amino acids. V lost 1 base and J lost 15, with 20 bases in between. Looked up from germline, CDR1 is SEHNR and CDR2 is FQNEAQ (reference sequence). CDR3 DNA: TGTGCCAGCAGCTTAGTCCCAGGGGCGCTGTTTTTTTATTTT. As protein: CASSLVPGALFFYF.

To note about this clonotype: Because it lacks the conserved phenylalanine or tryptophan at the end, this CDR3 is likely a read error. No DNA is shown, since the ends of the CDR3 on it are uncertain; the CDR3 is the one TCRdb lists. This rearrangement joins TRBV7-9 to TRBJ2-3; the DNA was not compared with TRBD2, the D call given in the table. Germline CDR1 and CDR2: SEHNR and FQNEAQ (reference sequence). Both ends counted, the CDR3 spans 13 residues. CDR3 residues: CASSDGDAEEQNH.

The rearrangement uses TRBV7-2 and TRBJ2-7, with TRBD1 matching over 7 bases. CDR1 and CDR2 from the germline V gene are SGHTA and FQGNSA. After removal of 4 bases from V and 8 bases from J, the junction contained 14 bases not matched to a gene. The CDR3 is made up of 15 amino acids. CDR3 in DNA: TGTGCCAGCAGCTATTTGGGACAGTTCGACTCGCAGCAGTACTTC. Protein sequence: CASSYLGQFDSQQYF.

J is TRBJ2-3 and V is TRBV24-1; D perhaps matches TRBD1 (6 bases). In germline, CDR1 is KGHDR, CDR2 SFDVKD. Trimming took off 8 bases at V and 4 bases at J, with 12 bases between the two ends. CDR3 size: 13 residues. This CDR3 is CATNQQGSDTQYF. CDR3 nucleotides: TGTGCCACCAACCAACAGGGCTCAGATACGCAGTATTTT.

V and J are TRBV20-1 and TRBJ1-1; D remains unclear. V was shortened by 3 bases and J by 3 bases, with 17 bases between the two germline ends. Germline V gene lookup returns CDR1 DFQATT and CDR2 SNEGSKA (reference sequence). The CDR3 extends over 15 amino acids. CDR3 amino acids: CSASGLEDYDTEAFF. The CDR3 bases are TGCAGTGCTAGTGGTTTGGAGGACTATGACACTGAAGCTTTCTTT.

As regards this clonotype: The germline gene is not matched at one end of the junction; a read error may be the cause. This rearrangement joins TRBV2 to TRBJ2-3; a possible D gene is TRBD2 (5 bases). CDR1 and CDR2 (germline): SNHLY, FYNNEI. This CDR3 spans 15 amino acids. CDR3 coding DNA: TGTGCCAGCAGTAATGGGGAGATCCATCAACAGATCTACGAGTTC. It specifies CASSNGEIHQQIYEF.

The CDR3 bases are TGTGCCAGCAGCAGAAAAACGAACGCCCTCTACGAGCAATACGTC. It specifies CASSRKTNALYEQYV. The chain has TRBV7-3 and TRBJ2-7; D remains ambiguous. This CDR3 is built from 15 residues. Germline values: CDR1 SGHTA, CDR2 FQGTGA.

V usage is TRBV7-9 and J usage is TRBJ1-2; D is uncertain. V lost 5 bases and J lost 7, with 14 bases in between. Germline CDR1 SEHNR, CDR2 FQNEAQ (reference sequence). The CDR3 length is 13 residues. CDR3 sequence: CASSRPVEGGYTF. In nucleotides, the CDR3 is TGTGCCAGCAGCCGACCCGTGGAAGGTGGCTACACCTTC.

This clonotype appeared many times. This chain connects TRBV12-5 to TRBJ2-1, with D tentatively TRBD2 (5 bases). The CDR3 runs to 12 residues. Germline CDR1 and CDR2: LGHNT and FRNRAP. V dropped 1 base and J dropped 8 bases, with 6 bases sitting between them. The CDR3 is CASGLERHEQFF. In DNA, the CDR3 is TGTGCTAGTGGTTTGGAGCGGCATGAGCAGTTCTTC.

In its sample, this clonotype was seen many times. The gene calls are TRBV4-1 and TRBJ2-7, with 9 bases that match TRBD2. Trimming at V came to 2 bases and at J to 3 bases, leaving 5 bases not matched to a gene. The CDR3 runs 15 residues. Germline-derived CDR1 and CDR2 are MGHRA and YSYEKL. The CDR3 region is CASSQSRLADYEQYF. CDR3 in DNA: TGCGCCAGCAGCCAATCTAGACTAGCGGACTACGAGCAGTACTTC.

This clonotype was seen only a few times. The gene calls are TRBV7-2 and TRBJ2-1, with TRBD2 matching over 13 bases. Unmatched junction bases numbered 1, after V lost 3 bases and J lost 5 bases. Germline CDR1 reads SGHTA; CDR2 reads FQGNSA. The CDR3 extends over 15 amino acids. The CDR3 DNA sequence: TGTGCCAGCAGCTTGGGACTAGCGGGAAACAATGAGCAGTTCTTC. Its protein product is CASSLGLAGNNEQFF.

The chain joins TRBV5-4 to TRBJ1-1; D call uncertain. The CDR3 length is 16 residues. Germline V gene lookup returns CDR1 SGHNT and CDR2 YYREEE (reference sequence). V gave up 10 bases and J gave up 0 bases, with 22 bases separating them. The CDR3 loop reads CAYEVAASLMNTEAFF. The CDR3 DNA follows: TGTGCCTACGAGGTAGCGGCGTCCCTAATGAACACTGAAGCTTTCTTT.